A single sample gave rise to the 27 T cell receptor beta chains below, sequenced in a study of shared clonotypes between healthy human individuals. TCRdb's copy holds only in-frame clones and misses some; the assay was immunoSEQ multiplex PCR. The sample consists of hundreds of thousands of clones, 95% to 96% of them appearing once. Cells designated naive CD8 were CD45RO-negative and were positively selected for CCR7, with terminally differentiated effector memory CD45RA+ cells excluded. Sequenced sample: naive CD8+ T cells sorted from blood. Source of these receptors: a woman aged 25 to 39 in good health.

The chain recombines TRBV9 with TRBJ2-7; D could derive from TRBD1 or TRBD2 (5 bases each). The germline V gene has CDR1 SGDLS and CDR2 YYNGEE. CDR3 size: 15 residues. Trimming took 1 base from V and 6 from J, leaving 17 bases between them. DNA for the CDR3: TGTGCCAGCAGCGTAACAGGAGCACCGGGATCCGAGCAGTACTTC. This translates into CASSVTGAPGSEQYF.

The chain employs TRBV28 and TRBJ1-2; D is possibly TRBD1 (6 bases). This CDR3 has 13 residues. V lost 6 bases and J 4 bases, leaving 12 bases between the germline ends. Germline values: CDR1 MDHEN, CDR2 SYDVKM. In nucleotides, the CDR3 is TGTGCCAGCAGCCTAGGGGGGCCCTATGGCTACACCTTC. Translation gives CASSLGGPYGYTF.

The chain is built from TRBV9 and TRBJ1-2; D call uncertain. The CDR3 spans 15 residues. V was trimmed by 0 bases and J by 6 bases, leaving 15 bases between them. The germline V gene encodes CDR1 SGDLS and CDR2 YYNGEE. CDR3 in DNA: TGTGCCAGCAGCGTAGGCAGGCCACCACCAAATGGCTACACCTTC. It codes for CASSVGRPPPNGYTF.

The table lists this clone with a few counts. This chain joins TRBV19 and TRBJ1-1, with 7 bases fitting TRBD1. V lost 5 bases and J lost 4; bases outside the gene matches: 10. Germline V lookup: CDR1 LNHDA, CDR2 SQIVND (reference sequence). CDR3 length equals 15 residues. CDR3 in amino acids: CASSAPRQGGTEAFF. The CDR3 DNA is TGTGCCAGTAGTGCCCCTCGACAGGGAGGCACTGAAGCTTTCTTT.

Only one count was recorded for this clone. The V and J genes are TRBV5-5 and TRBJ2-7, with 7 bases matching TRBD2. The CDR3 runs 14 residues. The germline V gene has CDR1 SGHKS and CDR2 YYEKEE (reference sequence). Trimming took 2 bases from V and 4 from J; bases not matched to a gene: 6. The CDR3 DNA reads TGTGCCAGCAGCTTCGGGCTAGCGGCGTACGAGCAGTACTTC. Its protein is CASSFGLAAYEQYF.

V and J are TRBV9 and TRBJ2-5; D gene uncertain. The CDR3 covers 16 residues. Germline V gene sequence: CDR1 SGDLS, CDR2 YYNGEE. V was clipped by 1 base and J by 5 bases, with 18 bases between them. CDR3 protein: CASSVFALFPWETQYF. The DNA for the CDR3 is TGTGCCAGCAGCGTATTTGCCCTCTTTCCGTGGGAGACCCAGTACTTC.

The rearrangement links TRBV25-1 to TRBJ2-7, with D perhaps matching TRBD1 or TRBD2 (6 bases each). Trimming shortened V by 5 bases and J by 0 bases, and 14 bases separated the two germline ends. Germline CDR1 is MGHDK and CDR2 is SYGVNS. This CDR3 comprises 15 residues. CDR3 DNA: TGTGCCAGCAGTCCCCCAGGAGGGGGCTCCTACGAGCAGTACTTC. Translating it yields CASSPPGGGSYEQYF.

In the case of this clone: At the DNA level, this CDR3 is encoded by other sequences in the same sample as well. This chain connects TRBV5-4 to TRBJ1-1, with D perhaps TRBD1 (6 bases). The V end lost 1 base, the J end lost 3 bases, and 7 bases lay between the germline ends. There are 13 residues in the CDR3. The V gene's germline CDR1 is SGHNT and CDR2 YYREEE (reference sequence). The CDR3 DNA sequence: TGTGCCAGCAGCTTGCCAGGGGACACTGAAGCTTTCTTT. This sequence encodes CASSLPGDTEAFF.

For the CDR3, the DNA is TGTGCCAGCAGTGATCTGAGGGGCTTGAACACTGAAGCTTTCTTT. Its translation: CASSDLRGLNTEAFF. The rearrangement joins TRBV25-1 to TRBJ1-1; D possibly corresponds to TRBD1 (5 bases). The length of the CDR3 is 15 residues. The germline gives CDR1 MGHDK, CDR2 SYGVNS. V lost 3 bases to trimming and J lost 0 bases, with 11 bases between them. Together with reference TRBV25-1 and TRBJ1-1, the CDR3 gives the full variable domain: EADIYQTPRYLVIGTGKKITLECSQTMGHDKMYWYQQDPGMELHLIHYSYGVNSTEKGDLSSESTVSRIRTEHFPLTLESARPSHTSQYLCASSDLRGLNTEAFFGQGTRLTVV.

The rearrangement uses TRBV5-6 and TRBJ1-2, with 12 positions matching TRBD1. V trimming: 3 bases; J trimming: 7 bases; junction bases outside the gene matches: 13. Germline V gives CDR1 SGHDT, CDR2 YYEEEE. The CDR3 runs to 17 residues. In nucleotides, the CDR3 is TGTGCCAGCAGCTATAGGGACAGGGGGCCATGGGATTCTGGCTACACCTTC. It specifies CASSYRDRGPWDSGYTF.

This clone was recorded only once. The chain recombines TRBV19 with TRBJ2-1; TRBD2 matches at 7 bases. Germline V lookup: CDR1 LNHDA, CDR2 SQIVND (reference sequence). CDR3 length equals 15 residues. J gave up 6 bases and V 5 bases, and 10 bases lay outside the gene matches. This CDR3 is CASSLAGGGGNEQFF. DNA for the CDR3: TGTGCCAGTAGTTTAGCGGGTGGTGGTGGCAATGAGCAGTTCTTC.

This clone was observed a single time. The chain combines TRBV5-5 with TRBJ1-2; 7 bases map to TRBD1. CDR3 length: 13 amino acids. J gave up 2 bases and V 3 bases, and 1 base lay outside the gene matches. Germline CDR1 SGHKS, CDR2 YYEKEE (reference sequence). The CDR3 DNA sequence: TGTGCCAGCAGCTCGACAGGGAACTATGGCTACACCTTC. This codes for CASSSTGNYGYTF.

J is TRBJ2-5 and V is TRBV27; D perhaps matches TRBD2 (6 bases). This CDR3 comprises 15 residues. V was cut by 2 bases and J by 9 bases, with 19 bases left in between. In germline, CDR1 is MNHEY, CDR2 SMNVEV (reference sequence). DNA for the CDR3: TGTGCCAGCAGTTTACTCGCGGCCCCGTCGGGGGCCCAGTACTTC. Translation gives CASSLLAAPSGAQYF.

This sequence joins TRBV28 and TRBJ2-7; D possibly corresponds to TRBD1 (6 bases). CDR1 and CDR2 from the germline V gene are MDHEN and SYDVKM. The V end lost 2 bases, the J end lost 2 bases, and 10 bases lay between the germline ends. There are 14 residues in the CDR3. CDR3: CASSLSQGPYEQYF. CDR3 nucleotide sequence: TGTGCCAGCAGTTTAAGTCAGGGGCCCTACGAGCAGTACTTC. The variable domain in full, with the rest retrieved from reference TRBV28 and TRBJ2-7, is DVKVTQSSRYLVKRTGEKVFLECVQDMDHENMFWYRQDPGLGLRLIYFSYDVKMKEKGDIPEGYSVSREKKERFSLILESASTNQTSMYLCASSLSQGPYEQYFGPGTRLTVT.

Comment on this clone: Other nucleotide sequences from this sample produce the same CDR3. This chain uses TRBV27 with TRBJ2-1; D remains ambiguous. V gave up 3 bases and J gave up 7 bases, with 4 bases separating them. Germline V gene data show CDR1 as MNHEY and CDR2 as SMNVEV (reference sequence). There are 11 residues in the CDR3. The CDR3 is CASSFGNEQFF. The CDR3 nucleotides read TGTGCCAGCAGTTTTGGGAATGAGCAGTTCTTC.

The V and J genes are TRBV27 and TRBJ1-3; 7 positions agree with TRBD1. V was clipped by 5 bases and J by 2 bases; unmatched bases: 6. The CDR3 is 15 residues long. CDR1 is MNHEY and CDR2 is SMNVEV in the germline V gene (reference sequence). DNA of the CDR3: TGTGCCAGCAGTCGACGACAGGGAGCTGGAAACACCATATATTTT. It is translated as CASSRRQGAGNTIYF.

CDR3 amino acids: CASSLETGDPMSYEQYF. CDR3 in DNA: TGTGCCAGCAGTTTAGAGACAGGGGACCCAATGTCCTACGAGCAGTACTTC. This chain connects TRBV28 to TRBJ2-7; TRBD1 matches 8 bases. There are 17 residues in the CDR3. V was clipped by 2 bases and J by 1 base; unmatched bases: 10. Germline lookup yields CDR1 MDHEN and CDR2 SYDVKM.

The rearrangement uses TRBV7-6 and TRBJ2-7, with D maybe TRBD2 (6 bases). The CDR3 extends over 19 amino acids. V lost 5 bases to trimming and J lost 0 bases, with 26 bases between them. CDR1 is SGHVS, CDR2 FNYEAQ, per germline. The CDR3 sequence is CASSREPAEQAGNSYEQYF. The CDR3 nucleotides read TGTGCCAGCAGCCGAGAGCCTGCAGAGCAAGCGGGCAACTCCTACGAGCAGTACTTC.

This chain connects TRBV7-2 to TRBJ2-7, with TRBD1 matching 8 bases. The J segment lost 9 bases and the V segment lost 4 bases, leaving 8 bases of the junction unmatched. The CDR3 sequence is 13 residues long. Looked up from germline, CDR1 is SGHTA and CDR2 is FQGNSA. The CDR3 loop is CASSYEDRVGQYF. The CDR3 DNA is TGTGCCAGCAGCTACGAGGACAGGGTAGGGCAGTACTTC.

This clone showed up just once. The V and J genes are TRBV30 and TRBJ2-1; TRBD2 matches 12 bases. The V segment lost 4 bases and the J segment 12 bases; nucleotides outside the gene matches: 10. The CDR3 totals 14 residues. CDR1 and CDR2 from the germline V gene are GTSNPN and SVGIG (reference sequence). This CDR3 is CAWMTSGSLRGQFF. In nucleotides, the CDR3 is TGTGCCTGGATGACTAGCGGGAGCCTAAGGGGGCAGTTCTTC.

This chain connects TRBV28 to TRBJ2-3; 14 positions match TRBD2. Germline values: CDR1 MDHEN, CDR2 SYDVKM. CDR3 length equals 15 residues. The V gene end was trimmed by 6 bases and the J gene end by 4 bases; junction bases not matched to a gene: 3. This CDR3 reads CASSGLAGGPDTQYF. CDR3 nucleotides: TGTGCCAGCAGCGGACTAGCGGGAGGACCAGATACGCAGTATTTT.

The chain combines TRBV2 with TRBJ2-5, with 10 bases that match TRBD1. J lost 5 bases, V lost 7 bases, and 10 bases had no gene match. Germline loops: CDR1 SNHLY, CDR2 FYNNEI. The CDR3 length is 15 residues. The CDR3 DNA follows: TGTGCCAGCAATCCCGGGACAGGGGTGGGGGAGACCCAGTACTTC. Amino acids: CASNPGTGVGETQYF.

V usage is TRBV4-1 and J usage is TRBJ2-7; 12 bases map to TRBD2. Germline V gene lookup returns CDR1 MGHRA and CDR2 YSYEKL. V lost 4 bases, J lost 3 bases, and 7 bases stayed unmatched. This CDR3 contains 16 residues. The DNA for the CDR3 is TGCGCCAGCAGCCTTGAGGGGACTAGCGGGTTCTACGAGCAGTACTTC. Amino acids: CASSLEGTSGFYEQYF.

The chain couples TRBV27 to TRBJ2-7, with 12 bases identical to TRBD2. After removal of 5 bases from V and 5 bases from J, the junction contained 22 bases not matched to a gene. In germline, CDR1 is MNHEY, CDR2 SMNVEV (reference sequence). The CDR3 is 20 amino acids. In DNA, the CDR3 is TGTGCCAGCAGTACTACCGAGCAGGGGGGGACTAGCGGGCGAGGGGACGAGCAGTACTTC. Translation gives CASSTTEQGGTSGRGDEQYF.

The chain couples TRBV23-1 to TRBJ2-3; D gene unclear. TRBV23-1 has ORF status, its function being uncertain. The V end was cut by 8 bases, the J end by 4 bases, with 10 bases between. The CDR3 loop spans 12 amino acids. The CDR3 DNA reads TGCGCCAGCCCCACTGGGGCAGATACGCAGTATTTT. This sequence encodes CASPTGADTQYF.

This chain connects TRBV4-1 to TRBJ2-7, with a weak D call TRBD2 (6 bases). Germline CDR1 reads MGHRA; CDR2 reads YSYEKL. The CDR3 spans 14 residues. The V end lost 1 base, the J end lost 11 bases, and 18 bases lay between the germline ends. The CDR3 here is CASSQGEPGLGKYF. The CDR3 nucleotides read TGCGCCAGCAGCCAAGGGGAACCGGGACTTGGAAAGTACTTC.

This rearrangement joins TRBV2 to TRBJ1-2; no clear D. This CDR3 is 13 amino acids long. Germline V gene lookup returns CDR1 SNHLY and CDR2 FYNNEI. V dropped 2 bases and J dropped 4 bases, with 8 bases sitting between them. CDR3 sequence reads: CASSEQNLYGYTF. The CDR3 coding sequence is TGTGCCAGCAGTGAACAGAATCTCTATGGCTACACCTTC.